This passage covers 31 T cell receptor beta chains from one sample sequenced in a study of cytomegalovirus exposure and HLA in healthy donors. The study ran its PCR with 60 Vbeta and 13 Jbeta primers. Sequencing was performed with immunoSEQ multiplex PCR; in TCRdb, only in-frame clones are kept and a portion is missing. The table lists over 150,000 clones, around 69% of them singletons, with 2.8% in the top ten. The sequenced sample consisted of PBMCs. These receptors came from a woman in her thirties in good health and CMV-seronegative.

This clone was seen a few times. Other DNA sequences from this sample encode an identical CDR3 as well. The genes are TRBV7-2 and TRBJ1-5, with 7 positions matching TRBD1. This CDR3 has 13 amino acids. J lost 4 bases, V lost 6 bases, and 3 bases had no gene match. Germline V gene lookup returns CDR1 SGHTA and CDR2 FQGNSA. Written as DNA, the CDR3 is TGTGCCAGCAGTTCACAGGGGAATCAGCCCCAGCATTTT. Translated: CASSSQGNQPQHF.

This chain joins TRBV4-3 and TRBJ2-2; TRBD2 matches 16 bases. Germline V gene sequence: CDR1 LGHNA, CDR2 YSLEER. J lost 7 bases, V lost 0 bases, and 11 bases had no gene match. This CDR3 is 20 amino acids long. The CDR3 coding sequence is TGCGCCAGCAGCCAAGATTTGGGACTAGCGGGAGGGAACTTGCACGGGGAGCTGTTTTTT. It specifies CASSQDLGLAGGNLHGELFF.

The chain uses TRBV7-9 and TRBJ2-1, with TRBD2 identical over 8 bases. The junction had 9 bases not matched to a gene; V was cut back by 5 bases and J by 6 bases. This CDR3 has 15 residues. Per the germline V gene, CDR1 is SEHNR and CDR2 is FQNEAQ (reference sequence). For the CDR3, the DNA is TGTGCCAGCAGCGGCCCCGGGACTAGGTCCAATGAGCAGTTCTTC. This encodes CASSGPGTRSNEQFF. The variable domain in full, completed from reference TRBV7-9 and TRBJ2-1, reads DTGVSQNPRHKITKRGQNVTFRCDPISEHNRLYWYRQTLGQGPEFLTYFQNEAQLEKSRLLSDRFSAERPKGSFSTLEIQRTEQGDSAMYLCASSGPGTRSNEQFFGPGTRLTVL.

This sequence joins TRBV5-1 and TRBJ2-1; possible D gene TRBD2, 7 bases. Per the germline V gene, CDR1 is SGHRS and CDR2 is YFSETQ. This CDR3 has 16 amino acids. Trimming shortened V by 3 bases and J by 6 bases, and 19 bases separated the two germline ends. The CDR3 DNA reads TGCGCCAGCAGCTCCAGAGATGGGGGGGCCGGCAATGAGCAGTTCTTC. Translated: CASSSRDGGAGNEQFF.

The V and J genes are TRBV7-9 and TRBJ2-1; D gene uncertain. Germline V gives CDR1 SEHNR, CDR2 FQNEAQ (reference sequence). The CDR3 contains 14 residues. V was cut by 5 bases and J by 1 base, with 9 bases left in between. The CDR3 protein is CASSRLNSYNEQFF. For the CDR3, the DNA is TGTGCCAGCAGCCGCCTAAATTCCTACAATGAGCAGTTCTTC. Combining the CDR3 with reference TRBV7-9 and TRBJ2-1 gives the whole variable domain DTGVSQNPRHKITKRGQNVTFRCDPISEHNRLYWYRQTLGQGPEFLTYFQNEAQLEKSRLLSDRFSAERPKGSFSTLEIQRTEQGDSAMYLCASSRLNSYNEQFFGPGTRLTVL.

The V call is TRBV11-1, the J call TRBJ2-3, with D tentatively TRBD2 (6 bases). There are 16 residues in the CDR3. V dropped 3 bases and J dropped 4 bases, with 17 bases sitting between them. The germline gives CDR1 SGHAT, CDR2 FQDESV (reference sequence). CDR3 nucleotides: TGTGCCAGCAGCTTTCAGGCGGGGTCCAGGGCAGATACGCAGTATTTT. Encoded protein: CASSFQAGSRADTQYF. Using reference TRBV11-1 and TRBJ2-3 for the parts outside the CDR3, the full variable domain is EAEVAQSPRYKITEKSQAVAFWCDPISGHATLYWYRQILGQGPELLVQFQDESVVDDSQLPKDRFSAERLKGVDSTLKIQPAELGDSAMYLCASSFQAGSRADTQYFGPGTRLTVL.

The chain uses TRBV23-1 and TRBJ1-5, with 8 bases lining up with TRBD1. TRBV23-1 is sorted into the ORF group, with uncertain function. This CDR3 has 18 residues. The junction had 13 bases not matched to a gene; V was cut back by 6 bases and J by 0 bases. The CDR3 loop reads CASRHRDRRKYSNQPQHF. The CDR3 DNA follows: TGCGCCAGCAGACACCGGGACAGGAGGAAGTATAGCAATCAGCCCCAGCATTTT.

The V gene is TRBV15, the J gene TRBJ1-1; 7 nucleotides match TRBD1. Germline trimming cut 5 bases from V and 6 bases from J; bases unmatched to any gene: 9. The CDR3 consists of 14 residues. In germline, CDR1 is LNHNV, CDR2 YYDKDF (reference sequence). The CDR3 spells CATSPLDRRAEAFF. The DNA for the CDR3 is TGTGCCACCAGCCCCCTGGACAGGCGCGCTGAAGCTTTCTTT. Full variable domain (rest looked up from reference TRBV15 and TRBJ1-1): DAMVIQNPRYQVTQFGKPVTLSCSQTLNHNVMYWYQQKSSQAPKLLFHYYDKDFNNEADTPDNFQSRRPNTSFCFLDIRSPGLGDTAMYLCATSPLDRRAEAFFGQGTRLTVV.

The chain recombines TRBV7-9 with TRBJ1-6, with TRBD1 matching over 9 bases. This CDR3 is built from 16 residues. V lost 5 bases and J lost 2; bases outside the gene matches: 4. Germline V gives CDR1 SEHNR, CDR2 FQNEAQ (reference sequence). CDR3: CASSLRQGAYNSPLHF. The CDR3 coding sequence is TGTGCCAGCAGCCTGCGACAGGGGGCCTATAATTCACCCCTCCACTTT.

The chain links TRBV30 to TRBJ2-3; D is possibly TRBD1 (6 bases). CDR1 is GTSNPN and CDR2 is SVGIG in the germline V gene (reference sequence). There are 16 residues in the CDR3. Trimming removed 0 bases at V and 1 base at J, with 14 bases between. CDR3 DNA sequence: TGTGCCTGGAGTGTGGGGGCAGGGGACGGCACAGATACGCAGTATTTT. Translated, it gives CAWSVGAGDGTDTQYF. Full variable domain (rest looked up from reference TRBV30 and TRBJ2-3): SQTIHQWPATLVQPVGSPLSLECTVEGTSNPNLYWYRQAAGRGLQLLFYSVGIGQISSEVPQNLSASRPQDRQFILSSKKLLLSDSGFYLCAWSVGAGDGTDTQYFGPGTRLTVL.

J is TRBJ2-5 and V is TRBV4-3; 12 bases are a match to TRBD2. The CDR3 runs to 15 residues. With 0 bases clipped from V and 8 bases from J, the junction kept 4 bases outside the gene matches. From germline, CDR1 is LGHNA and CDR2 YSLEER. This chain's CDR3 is CASSQETSGSHTQYF. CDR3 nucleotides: TGCGCCAGCAGCCAAGAGACTAGCGGGAGCCACACCCAGTACTTC.

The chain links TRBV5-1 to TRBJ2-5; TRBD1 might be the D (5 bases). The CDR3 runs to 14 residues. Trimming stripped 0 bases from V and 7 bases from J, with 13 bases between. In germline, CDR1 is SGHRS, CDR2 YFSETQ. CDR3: CASSLETAQGTQYF. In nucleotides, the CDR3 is TGCGCCAGCAGCTTGGAGACAGCTCAGGGGACCCAGTACTTC.

CDR3 DNA sequence: TGTGCCATCAGTGCGTCGGCAGGTGATCAGCCCCAGCATTTT. It encodes CAISASAGDQPQHF. The chain couples TRBV10-3 to TRBJ1-5, with no clear D. This CDR3 has 14 residues. V was cut by 4 bases and J by 5 bases, with 12 bases left in between. Germline loops: CDR1 ENHRY, CDR2 SYGVKD.

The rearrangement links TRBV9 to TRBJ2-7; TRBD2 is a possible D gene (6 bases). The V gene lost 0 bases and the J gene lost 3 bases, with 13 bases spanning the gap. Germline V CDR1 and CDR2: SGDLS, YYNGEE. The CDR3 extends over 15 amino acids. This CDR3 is CASSVGPGLIYEQYF. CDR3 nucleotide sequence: TGTGCCAGCAGCGTAGGCCCGGGACTCATCTACGAGCAGTACTTC.

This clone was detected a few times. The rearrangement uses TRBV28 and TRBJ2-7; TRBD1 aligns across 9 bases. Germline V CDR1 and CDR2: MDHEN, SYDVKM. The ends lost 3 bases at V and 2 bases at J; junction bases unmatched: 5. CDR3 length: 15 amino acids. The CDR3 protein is CASSLGGQGTYEQYF. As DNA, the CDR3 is TGTGCCAGCAGTTTGGGGGGACAGGGAACCTACGAGCAGTACTTC.

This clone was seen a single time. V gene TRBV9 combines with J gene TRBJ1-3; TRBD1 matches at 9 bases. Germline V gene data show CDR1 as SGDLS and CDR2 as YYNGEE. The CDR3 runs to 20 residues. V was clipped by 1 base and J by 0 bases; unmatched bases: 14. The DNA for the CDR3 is TGTGCCAGCAGCGTAAGGGACAGGGAACGAGTCGATAACTCTGGAAACACCATATATTTT. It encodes CASSVRDRERVDNSGNTIYF.

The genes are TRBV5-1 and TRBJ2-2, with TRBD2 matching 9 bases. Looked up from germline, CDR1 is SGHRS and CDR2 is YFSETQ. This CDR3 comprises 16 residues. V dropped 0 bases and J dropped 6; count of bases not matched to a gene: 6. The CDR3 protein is CASSLVGGGAAGELFF. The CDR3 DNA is TGCGCCAGCAGCTTGGTTGGCGGGGGGGCAGCCGGGGAGCTGTTTTTT. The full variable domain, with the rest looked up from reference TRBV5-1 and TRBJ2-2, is KAGVTQTPRYLIKTRGQQVTLSCSPISGHRSVSWYQQTPGQGLQFLFEYFSETQRNKGNFPGRFSGRQFSNSRSEMNVSTLELGDSALYLCASSLVGGGAAGELFFGEGSRLTVL.

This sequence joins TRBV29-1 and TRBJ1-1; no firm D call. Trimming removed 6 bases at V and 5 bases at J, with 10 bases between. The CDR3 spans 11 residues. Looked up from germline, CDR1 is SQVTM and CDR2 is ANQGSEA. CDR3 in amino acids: CSVRRRTEAFF. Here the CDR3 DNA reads TGCAGCGTGAGGAGGAGGACTGAAGCTTTCTTT.

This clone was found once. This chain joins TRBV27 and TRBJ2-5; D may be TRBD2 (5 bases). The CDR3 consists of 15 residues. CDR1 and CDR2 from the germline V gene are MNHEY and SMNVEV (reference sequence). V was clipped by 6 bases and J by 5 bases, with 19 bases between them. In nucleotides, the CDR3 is TGTGCCAGCAGATCGGAATATTCTAGCCGGGAGACCCAGTACTTC. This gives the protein CASRSEYSSRETQYF.

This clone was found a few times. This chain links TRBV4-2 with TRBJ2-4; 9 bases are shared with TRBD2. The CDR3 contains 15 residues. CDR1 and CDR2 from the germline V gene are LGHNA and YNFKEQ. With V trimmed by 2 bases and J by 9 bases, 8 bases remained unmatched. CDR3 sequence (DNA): TGTGCCAGCAGCCAATCCACGACTAGCGGAAGCATTCAGTACTTC. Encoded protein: CASSQSTTSGSIQYF.

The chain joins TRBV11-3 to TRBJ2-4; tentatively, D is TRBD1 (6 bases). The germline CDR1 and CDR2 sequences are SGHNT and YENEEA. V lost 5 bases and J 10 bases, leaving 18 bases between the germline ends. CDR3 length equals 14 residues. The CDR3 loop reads CASSPGHHFGIQYF. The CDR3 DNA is TGTGCCAGCAGCCCGGGACACCACTTCGGGATTCAGTACTTC.

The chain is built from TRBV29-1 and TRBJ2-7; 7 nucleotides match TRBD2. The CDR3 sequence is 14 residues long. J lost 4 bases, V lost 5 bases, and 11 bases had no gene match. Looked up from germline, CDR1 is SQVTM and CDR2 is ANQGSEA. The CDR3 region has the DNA TGCAGCGTTATCAGGCAGGGAGGGTCTTACGAGCAGTACTTC. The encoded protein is CSVIRQGGSYEQYF.

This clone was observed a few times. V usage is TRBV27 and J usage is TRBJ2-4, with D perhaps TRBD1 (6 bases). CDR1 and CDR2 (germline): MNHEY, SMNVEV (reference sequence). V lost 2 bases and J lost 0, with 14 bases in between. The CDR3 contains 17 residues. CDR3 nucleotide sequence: TGTGCCAGCAGTTTAGTAGGGGACATCCTAGCCAAAAACATTCAGTACTTC. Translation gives CASSLVGDILAKNIQYF.

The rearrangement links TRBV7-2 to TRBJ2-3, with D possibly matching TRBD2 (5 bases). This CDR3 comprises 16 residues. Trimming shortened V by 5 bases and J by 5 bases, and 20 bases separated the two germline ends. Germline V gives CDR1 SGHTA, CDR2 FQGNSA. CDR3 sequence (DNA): TGTGCCAGCAGCCCATTGCCGGGGTCCTGGGGAGATACGCAGTATTTT. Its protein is CASSPLPGSWGDTQYF.

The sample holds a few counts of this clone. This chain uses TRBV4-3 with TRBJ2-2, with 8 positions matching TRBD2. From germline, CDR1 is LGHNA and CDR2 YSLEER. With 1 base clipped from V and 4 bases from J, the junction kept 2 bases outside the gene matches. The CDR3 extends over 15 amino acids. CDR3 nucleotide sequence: TGCGCCAGCAGCCAAGGACTAGCGTCCACCGGGGAGCTGTTTTTT. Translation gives CASSQGLASTGELFF.

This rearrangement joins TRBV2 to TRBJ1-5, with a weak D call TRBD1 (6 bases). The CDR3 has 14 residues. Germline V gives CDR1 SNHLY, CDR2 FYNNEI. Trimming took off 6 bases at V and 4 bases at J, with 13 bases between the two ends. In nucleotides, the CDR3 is TGTGCCAGCAGAACGGGCAGGGGAAATCAGCCCCAGCATTTT. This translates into CASRTGRGNQPQHF.

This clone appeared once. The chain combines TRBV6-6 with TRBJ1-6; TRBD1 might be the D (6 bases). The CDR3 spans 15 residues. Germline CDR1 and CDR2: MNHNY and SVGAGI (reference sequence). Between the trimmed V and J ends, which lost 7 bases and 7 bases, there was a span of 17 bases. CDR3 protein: CASTPGGGRNSPLHF. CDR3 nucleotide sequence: TGTGCCAGCACTCCTGGCGGGGGCAGGAATTCACCCCTCCACTTT.

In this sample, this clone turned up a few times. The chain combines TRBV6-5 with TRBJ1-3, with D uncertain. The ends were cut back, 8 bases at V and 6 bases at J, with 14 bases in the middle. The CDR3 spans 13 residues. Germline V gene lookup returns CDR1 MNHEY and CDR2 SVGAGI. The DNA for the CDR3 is TGTGCCAGCGGAGACCGAACCTCAAACACCATATATTTT. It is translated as CASGDRTSNTIYF.

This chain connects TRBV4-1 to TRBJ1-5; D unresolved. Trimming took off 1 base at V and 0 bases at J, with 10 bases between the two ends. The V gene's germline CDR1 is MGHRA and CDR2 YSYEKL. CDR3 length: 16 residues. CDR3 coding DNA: TGCGCCAGCAGCCAAGTGGTAGTAGATAGCAATCAGCCCCAGCATTTT. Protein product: CASSQVVVDSNQPQHF.

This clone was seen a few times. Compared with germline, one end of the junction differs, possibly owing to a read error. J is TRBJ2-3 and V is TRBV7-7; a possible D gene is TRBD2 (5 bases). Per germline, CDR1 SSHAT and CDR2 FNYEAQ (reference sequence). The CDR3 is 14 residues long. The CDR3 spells CASSLTTSTDTQYF. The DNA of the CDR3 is TGTGCTAGCAGCTTGACTACTAGCACAGATACGCAGTATTTT.

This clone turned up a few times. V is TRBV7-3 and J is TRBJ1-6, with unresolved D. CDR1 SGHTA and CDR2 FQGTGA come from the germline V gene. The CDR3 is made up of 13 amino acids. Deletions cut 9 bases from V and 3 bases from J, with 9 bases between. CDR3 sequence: CASGLFYNSPLHF. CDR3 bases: TGTGCCAGTGGACTGTTCTATAATTCACCCCTCCACTTT.